A single sample is the source of the 15 T cell receptor beta chains below, sequenced in a study of response to subunit inactivated influenza vaccine. MiXCR, applied by TCRdb to the RT-PCR reads, yields one record per CDR3 protein. This sample has around 580,000 distinct CDR3 sequences, with roughly 15% found just once. The sequencing here drew on PBMCs from blood, taken about 11 days after vaccination. The receptor source for this set is a man between 50 and 59 years old who received an inactivated influenza vaccine.

This clonotype came up a few times. This chain links TRBV5-5 with TRBJ1-4; D is unclear. Germline loops: CDR1 SGHKS, CDR2 YYEKEE (reference sequence). Trimming pared 0 bases from V and 8 bases from J, leaving 11 bases between. The CDR3 is 14 amino acids. CDR3 residues: CASSLDWVGEKLFF. CDR3 nucleotide sequence: TGTGCCAGCAGCTTGGACTGGGTTGGCGAAAAACTGTTTTTT.

The V and J genes are TRBV20-1 and TRBJ2-7, with 9 nucleotides matching TRBD2. V shed 0 bases, J shed 5 bases, and the junction held 11 bases outside the gene matches. Germline CDR1 is DFQATT and CDR2 is SNEGSKA (reference sequence). The CDR3 spans 16 residues. CDR3 bases: TGCAGTGCTAGAGAGGGGTTTCGGACTAGCGCCCACGAGCAGTACTTC. It yields the protein CSAREGFRTSAHEQYF.

The CDR3 protein is CASTPAPRDTQYF. Here the CDR3 DNA reads TGTGCCAGCACCCCAGCGCCCCGGGATACGCAGTATTTT. The rearrangement uses TRBV6-6 and TRBJ2-3; D gene unclear. CDR3 size: 13 residues. V gave up 7 bases and J gave up 6 bases, with 14 bases separating them. From germline, CDR1 is MNHNY and CDR2 SVGAGI (reference sequence).

The chain employs TRBV12-3 or TRBV12-4 and TRBJ2-7, with TRBD1 identical over 7 bases. V gave up 6 bases and J gave up 0 bases; unmatched junction bases: 5. This CDR3 is built from 14 residues. The CDR3 coding sequence is TGTGCCAGCAGAAACACAGGGGTCTCCTACGAGCAGTACTTC. Amino acid sequence: CASRNTGVSYEQYF.

This clonotype has a handful of counts. The gene calls are TRBV6-1 and TRBJ2-2; 10 nucleotides match TRBD2. This CDR3 spans 15 amino acids. Germline-derived CDR1 and CDR2 are MNHNS and SASEGT. V was clipped by 5 bases and J by 6 bases; unmatched bases: 6. The CDR3 sequence: CASSRTSGTSGELFF. The CDR3 DNA follows: TGTGCCAGCAGTCGAACTAGCGGGACGTCCGGGGAGCTGTTTTTT.

This clonotype has only a few counts. The genes are TRBV4-3 and TRBJ2-3, with D hard to call. V was cut by 3 bases and J by 5 bases, with 6 bases left in between. Germline loops: CDR1 LGHNA, CDR2 YSLEER. This CDR3 comprises 12 residues. Here the CDR3 DNA reads TGCGCCAGCAGCCACGGACGAGATACGCAGTATTTT. It translates to CASSHGRDTQYF.

The chain joins TRBV6-5 to TRBJ2-1; 10 bases fit TRBD2. Germline V gene lookup returns CDR1 MNHEY and CDR2 SVGAGI. CDR3 length: 16 residues. Trimming at V came to 0 bases and at J to 4 bases, leaving 3 bases not matched to a gene. CDR3 sequence: CASSYSGLAPYNEQFF. The CDR3 DNA reads as TGTGCCAGCAGTTACTCGGGACTAGCGCCTTACAATGAGCAGTTCTTC.

J is TRBJ2-3 and V is TRBV7-2, with 7 bases that match TRBD1. The V gene end was trimmed by 6 bases and the J gene end by 1 base; junction bases not matched to a gene: 13. The CDR3 spans 17 residues. In germline, CDR1 is SGHTA, CDR2 FQGNSA. The chain's CDR3 is CASSQPPRTGGTDTQYF. The CDR3 nucleotides are TGTGCCAGCAGTCAACCCCCCCGGACAGGAGGCACAGATACGCAGTATTTT.

This clonotype was recorded many times. The chain employs TRBV5-1 and TRBJ2-2, with D perhaps matching TRBD1 (5 bases). This CDR3 is built from 14 residues. Germline V gives CDR1 SGHRS, CDR2 YFSETQ. V was pared by 5 bases and J by 0 bases, with 8 bases between. The CDR3 nucleotides read TGCGCCAGCAGGAAGACAGCGAACACCGGGGAGCTGTTTTTT. It translates to CASRKTANTGELFF.

This clonotype has more than one count but fewer than ten. The genes are TRBV6-2 or TRBV6-3 and TRBJ1-5; D perhaps matches TRBD1 (6 bases). The ends were cut back, 4 bases at V and 7 bases at J, with 17 bases in the middle. The CDR3 has 15 residues. CDR1 is MNHEY, CDR2 SVGEGT, per germline. The CDR3 nucleotides read TGTGCCAGCAGTTCTCCCACAGGGATTGGACAGCCCCAGCATTTT. Its protein product is CASSSPTGIGQPQHF.

The chain employs TRBV7-6 and TRBJ1-4, with a tentative D call TRBD1 (6 bases). CDR1 is SGHVS and CDR2 is FNYEAQ in the germline V gene. This CDR3 is 16 amino acids long. V gave up 4 bases and J gave up 4 bases, with 16 bases separating them. As DNA, the CDR3 is TGTGCCAGCAGCTCAGGGGCTGGTTCCAATAATGAAAAACTGTTTTTT. Protein product: CASSSGAGSNNEKLFF.

The V gene is TRBV4-3, the J gene TRBJ1-2; D is unresolved. CDR1 is LGHNA, CDR2 YSLEER, per germline. The CDR3 is made up of 16 amino acids. Trimming took off 1 base at V and 0 bases at J, with 12 bases between the two ends. The CDR3 here is CASSQVYRAANYGYTF. The DNA for the CDR3 is TGCGCCAGCAGCCAAGTTTATCGGGCAGCTAACTATGGCTACACCTTC.

The chain joins TRBV11-2 to TRBJ1-6; 8 nucleotides match TRBD1. J was trimmed by 9 bases and V by 3 bases; bases with no gene match: 7. CDR3 size: 15 residues. Germline CDR1 SGHAT, CDR2 FQNNGV. The CDR3 sequence is CASSLGQGAISPLHF. The CDR3 DNA reads as TGTGCCAGCAGCTTGGGTCAGGGGGCGATTTCACCCCTCCACTTT.

The V gene is TRBV20-1, the J gene TRBJ2-3; D is possibly TRBD1 or TRBD2 (5 bases each). Germline CDR1 and CDR2: DFQATT and SNEGSKA (reference sequence). The CDR3 contains 15 residues. V was shortened by 3 bases and J by 3 bases, with 16 bases between the two germline ends. The CDR3 DNA follows: TGCAGTGCTAGCGGAGGCAGGGTTCGAACAGATACGCAGTATTTT. Its protein product is CSASGGRVRTDTQYF.

The CDR3 region has the DNA TGTGCCAGCAGCTCAACTTATCAGCCCCAGCATTTT. Residues: CASSSTYQPQHF. The V gene is TRBV5-8, the J gene TRBJ1-5; D unresolved. The CDR3 runs 12 residues. V was shortened by 3 bases and J by 5 bases, with 6 bases between the two germline ends. Germline values: CDR1 SGHTS, CDR2 YDEGEE.